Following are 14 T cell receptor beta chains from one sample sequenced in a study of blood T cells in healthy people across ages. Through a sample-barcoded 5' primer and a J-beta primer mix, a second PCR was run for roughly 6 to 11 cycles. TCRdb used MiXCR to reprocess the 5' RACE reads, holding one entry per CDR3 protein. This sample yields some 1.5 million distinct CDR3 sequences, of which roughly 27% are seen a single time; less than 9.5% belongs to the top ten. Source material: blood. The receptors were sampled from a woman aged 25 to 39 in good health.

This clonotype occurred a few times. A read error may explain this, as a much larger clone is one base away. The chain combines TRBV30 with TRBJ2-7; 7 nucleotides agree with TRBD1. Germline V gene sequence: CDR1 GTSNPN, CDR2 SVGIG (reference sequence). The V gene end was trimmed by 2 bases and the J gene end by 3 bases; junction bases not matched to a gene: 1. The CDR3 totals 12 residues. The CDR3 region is CAWSRDSYEQYF. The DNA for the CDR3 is TGTGCCTGGAGTAGGGACAGCTACGAGCAGTACTTC. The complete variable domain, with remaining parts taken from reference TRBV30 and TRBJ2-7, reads SQTIHQWPATLVQPVGSPLSLECTVEGTSNPNLYWYRQAAGRGLQLLFYSVGIGQISSEVPQNLSASRPQDRQFILSSKKLLLSDSGFYLCAWSRDSYEQYFGPGTRLTVT.

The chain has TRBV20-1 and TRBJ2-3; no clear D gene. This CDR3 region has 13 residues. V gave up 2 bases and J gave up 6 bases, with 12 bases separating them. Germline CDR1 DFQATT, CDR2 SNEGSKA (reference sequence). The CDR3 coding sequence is TGCAGTGCTAGATATGACGCCAGGGATACGCAGTATTTT. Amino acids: CSARYDARDTQYF.

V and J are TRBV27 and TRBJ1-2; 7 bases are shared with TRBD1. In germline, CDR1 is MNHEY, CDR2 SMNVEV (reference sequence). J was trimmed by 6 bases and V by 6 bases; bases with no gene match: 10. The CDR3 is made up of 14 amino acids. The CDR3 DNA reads TGTGCCAGCAGAAGGACAGGTGACGGGCATGGCTACACCTTC. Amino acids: CASRRTGDGHGYTF.

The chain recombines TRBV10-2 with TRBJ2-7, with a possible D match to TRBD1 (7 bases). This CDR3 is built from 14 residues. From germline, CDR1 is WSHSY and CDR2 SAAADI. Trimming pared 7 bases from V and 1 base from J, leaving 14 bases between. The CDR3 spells CASTDQGGSYEQYF. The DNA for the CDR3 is TGCGCCAGCACCGACCAGGGGGGATCCTACGAGCAGTACTTC.

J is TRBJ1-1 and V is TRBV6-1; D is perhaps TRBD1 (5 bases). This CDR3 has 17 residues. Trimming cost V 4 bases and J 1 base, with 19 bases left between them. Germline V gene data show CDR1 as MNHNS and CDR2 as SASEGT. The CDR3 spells CASSAAKGFYGNTEAFF. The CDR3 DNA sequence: TGTGCCAGCAGTGCCGCTAAGGGGTTTTACGGGAACACTGAAGCTTTCTTT.

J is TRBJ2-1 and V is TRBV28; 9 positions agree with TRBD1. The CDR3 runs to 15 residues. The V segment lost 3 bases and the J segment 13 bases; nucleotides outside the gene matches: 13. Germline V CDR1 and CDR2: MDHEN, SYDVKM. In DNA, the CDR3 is TGTGCCAGCAGTTTGTTACAGGGGGCGATGGAGACCCAGTTCTTC. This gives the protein CASSLLQGAMETQFF.

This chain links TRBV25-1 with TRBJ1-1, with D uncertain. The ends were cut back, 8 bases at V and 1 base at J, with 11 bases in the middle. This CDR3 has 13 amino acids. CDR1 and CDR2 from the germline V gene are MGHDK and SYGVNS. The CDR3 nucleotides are TGTGCCAGCTCCGTAGGATGGAACACTGAAGCTTTCTTT. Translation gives CASSVGWNTEAFF.

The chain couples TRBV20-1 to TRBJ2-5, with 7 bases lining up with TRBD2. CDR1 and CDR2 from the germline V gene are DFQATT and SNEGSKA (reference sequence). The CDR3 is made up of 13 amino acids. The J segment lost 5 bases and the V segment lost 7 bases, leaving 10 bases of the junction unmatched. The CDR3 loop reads CSGGAGVGETQYF. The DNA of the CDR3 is TGCAGTGGAGGGGCGGGAGTCGGGGAGACCCAGTACTTC.

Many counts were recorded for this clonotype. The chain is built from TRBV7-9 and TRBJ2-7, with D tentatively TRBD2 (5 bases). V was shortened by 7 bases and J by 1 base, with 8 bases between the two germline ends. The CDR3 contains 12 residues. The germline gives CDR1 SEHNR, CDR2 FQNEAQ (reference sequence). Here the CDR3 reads CASNSGSYEQYF. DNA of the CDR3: TGTGCCAGCAACTCGGGATCCTACGAGCAGTACTTC.

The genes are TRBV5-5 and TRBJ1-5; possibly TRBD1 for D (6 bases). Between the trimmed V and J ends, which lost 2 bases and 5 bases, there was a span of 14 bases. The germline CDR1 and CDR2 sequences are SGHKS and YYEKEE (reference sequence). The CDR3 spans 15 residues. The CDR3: CASSLGGPPDQPQHF. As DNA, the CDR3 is TGTGCCAGCAGCTTAGGGGGGCCGCCAGATCAGCCCCAGCATTTT.

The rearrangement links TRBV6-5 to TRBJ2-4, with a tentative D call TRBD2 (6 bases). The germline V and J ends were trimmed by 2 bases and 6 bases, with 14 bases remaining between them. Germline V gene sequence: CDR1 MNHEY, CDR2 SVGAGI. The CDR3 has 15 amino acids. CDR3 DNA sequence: TGTGCCAGCAGTTACGGGCAGGAGGGTAGAAACATTCAGTACTTC. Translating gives CASSYGQEGRNIQYF.

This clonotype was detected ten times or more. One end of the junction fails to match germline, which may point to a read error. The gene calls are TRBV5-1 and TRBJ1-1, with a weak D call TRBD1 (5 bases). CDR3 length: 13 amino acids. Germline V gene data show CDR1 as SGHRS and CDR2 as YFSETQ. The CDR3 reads CASSPGGGTEAFF. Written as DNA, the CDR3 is TGTGCCAGCAGCCCCGGTGGGGGCACTGAAGCTTTCTTT.

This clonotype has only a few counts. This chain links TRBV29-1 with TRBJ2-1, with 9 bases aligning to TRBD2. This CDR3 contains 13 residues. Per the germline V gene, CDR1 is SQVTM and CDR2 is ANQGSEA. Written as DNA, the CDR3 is TGCAGTTGTAGCGGGAGCTCCTACAATGAGCAGTTCTTC. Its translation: CSCSGSSYNEQFF.

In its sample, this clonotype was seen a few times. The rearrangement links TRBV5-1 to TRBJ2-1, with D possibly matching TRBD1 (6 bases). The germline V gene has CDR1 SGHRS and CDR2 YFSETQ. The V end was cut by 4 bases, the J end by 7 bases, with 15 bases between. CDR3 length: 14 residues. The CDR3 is CASSEDSQGNEQFF. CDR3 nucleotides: TGCGCCAGCAGCGAAGATTCGCAGGGGAATGAGCAGTTCTTC. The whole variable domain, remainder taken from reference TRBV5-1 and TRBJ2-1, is KAGVTQTPRYLIKTRGQQVTLSCSPISGHRSVSWYQQTPGQGLQFLFEYFSETQRNKGNFPGRFSGRQFSNSRSEMNVSTLELGDSALYLCASSEDSQGNEQFFGPGTRLTVL.